The rows below give T cell receptor beta chains drawn from one sample of a study of T cell responses to AZD1222 COVID-19 vaccine. Sequencing used immunoSEQ multiplex PCR; TCRdb keeps in-frame clones, though not all of them. The data contain 140,000 or so clones, around nine tenths of them singletons. Sequencing used peripheral blood, obtained on day 0 of AZD1222 vaccination. These receptors originate from an adult in good health. Each CDR3 is given with its conserved first and last residue. The D gene is left open where the match is weak. Rows may omit the clone size; those that give it use once, few, many or a size class.

TRBV13	TRBD1	TRBJ2-7	.	TGTGCCTCATCCCCGCGGGGACAGGGGACCTACGAGCAGTACTTC	CASSPRGQGTYEQYF
TRBV7-9	TRBD2	TRBJ2-1	.	TGTGCCAGCAGCTTAACCCAGCTAGCGGGAGGTGATGAGCAGTTCTTC	CASSLTQLAGGDEQFF
TRBV5-1	TRBD2	TRBJ2-3	.	TGCGCCAGCAGCTGGGGACTAGCGGGAGAGCTAGTCACAGATACGCAGTATTTT	CASSWGLAGELVTDTQYF
TRBV10-3	TRBD1	TRBJ2-1	.	TGTGCCATCAGTGTCGGACAGGGCCGGGTTGAGCAGTTCTTC	CAISVGQGRVEQFF
TRBV29-1	TRBD1	TRBJ1-3	.	TGCAGCGTTGGGACAGGGGGCGGCAACACCATATATTTT	CSVGTGGGNTIYF
TRBV3-1/TRBV3-2	TRBD2	TRBJ2-1	few	TGTGCCAGCTCTCTAGCGGGAGTTCGTGAGCAGTTCTTC	CASSLAGVREQFF
TRBV2	.	TRBJ2-1	once	TGTGCCAGCCTCGGGGGCCGTGGGGAACTCTACAATGAGCAGTTCTTC	CASLGGRGELYNEQFF
TRBV5-5	.	TRBJ2-7	.	TGTGCCAGCAGCCTGCTGGCCACGGCCTACGAGCAGTACTTC	CASSLLATAYEQYF
TRBV6-5	TRBD2	TRBJ2-7	.	TGTGCCAGCAGTTACGAGCTAGCGGAAACTTACGAGCAGTACTTC	CASSYELAETYEQYF
TRBV18	TRBD1	TRBJ1-4	.	TGTGCCAGCTCACTGAGTAAGACAGGGGGACACGAAAAACTGTTTTTT	CASSLSKTGGHEKLFF
TRBV27	TRBD2	TRBJ2-1	.	TGTGCCAGCAGTGGACTAGCGGCCTACAATGAGCAGTTCTTC	CASSGLAAYNEQFF
TRBV19	.	TRBJ1-1	.	TGTGCCAGTAGACGAGAAGTTCTGGCTGGAAACGCTGAAGCTTTCTTT	CASRREVLAGNAEAFF
TRBV7-2	TRBD2	TRBJ2-7	.	TGTGCCAGCAGCTTACAAGGGAGGGTAGTTTACGAGCAGTACTTC	CASSLQGRVVYEQYF
TRBV18	.	TRBJ2-6	.	TGTGCCAGCTCACCACTAGGGAGCTCTGGGGCCAACGTCCTGACTTTC	CASSPLGSSGANVLTF
TRBV27	.	TRBJ2-7	.	TGTGCCAGCAGCGATCTAGGAGGGGGCCTCCCTGGGGAGCAGTACTTC	CASSDLGGGLPGEQYF
TRBV30	.	TRBJ1-3	.	TGTGCCTGGAGTGACCCGGGGGCGCGAGGAAACACCATATATTTT	CAWSDPGARGNTIYF
TRBV2	TRBD1	TRBJ1-1	.	TGTGCCAGCAGTGATCGAGGGGGCGAGTCTGAAGCTTTCTTT	CASSDRGGESEAFF
TRBV12-3/TRBV12-4	TRBD1	TRBJ1-2	once	TGTGCCAGCAGTTTGGACAGGAACTATGGCTACACCTTC	CASSLDRNYGYTF
TRBV5-1	.	TRBJ2-3	.	TGCGCCAGCAGCCCATGGGAACTCCCGCAGTATTTT	CASSPWELPQYF
TRBV10-3	.	TRBJ2-5	.	TGTGCCATCAGTGAGCCGCCGGGCCAAGAGACCCAGTACTTC	CAISEPPGQETQYF
TRBV5-1	.	TRBJ1-1	few	TGCGCCAGCAGCCCCCCGGGGGGGGGTTTTGGTAACACTGAAGCTTTCTTT	CASSPPGGGFGNTEAFF
TRBV4-1	.	TRBJ1-1	.	TGCGCCAGCAGCCAAGATTCGCAACAGTTGCACACTGAAGCTTTCTTT	CASSQDSQQLHTEAFF
TRBV10-1	.	TRBJ2-2	.	TGCGCCAGCAGTGAGTACACAGGGCGCACCGGGGAGCTGTTTTTT	CASSEYTGRTGELFF
TRBV6-2/TRBV6-3	TRBD1	TRBJ1-5	.	TGTGCCAGCAGTTTTTTGACAGGGGATCAGCCCCAGCATTTT	CASSFLTGDQPQHF
TRBV7-3	TRBD1	TRBJ2-1	.	TGTGCCAGCAGCCCAGACAGGGGGTACAATGAGCAGTTCTTC	CASSPDRGYNEQFF